These 27 T cell receptor beta chains originate from one sample sequenced in a study of T cells in Graves' hyperthyroidism and ophthalmopathy. RNA transcripts yielded amplified TCR beta CDR3 regions. A first-round RT-PCR of the TCR CDR3 used the HTBI primer set. One entry per CDR3 protein, called by TCRdb with MiXCR from the multiplex PCR reads. Found here are hundreds of thousands of distinct CDR3 sequences, more than 15% of them singletons; the top ten hold roughly 3.5%. Material for sequencing was blood. The receptor source for this set is a woman aged 35 to 49 with Graves' ophthalmopathy.

This clonotype was counted once. V is TRBV28 and J is TRBJ2-7; D is unresolved. Germline CDR1 and CDR2: MDHEN and SYDVKM. This CDR3 region has 15 residues. The ends were cut back, 2 bases at V and 4 bases at J, with 15 bases in the middle. CDR3 protein: CASSLLGMVTYEQYF. The CDR3 coding sequence is TGTGCCAGCAGTTTACTTGGGATGGTAACTTACGAGCAGTACTTC.

A word on this clonotype: A much larger clonotype is one base distant, so this may be a read error. The rearrangement joins TRBV12-3 or TRBV12-4 to TRBJ1-5, with a tentative D call TRBD1 (6 bases). This CDR3 is 15 amino acids long. Trimming took 5 bases from V and 3 from J, leaving 14 bases between them. The CDR3 DNA reads TGTGCCAGCAGTAAACAGGGTTATAACAATCAGCCCCAGCATTTT. Protein product: CASSKQGYNNQPQHF.

There are many counts of this clonotype. The rearrangement uses TRBV30 and TRBJ2-3; D is possibly TRBD2 (5 bases). Germline CDR1 and CDR2: GTSNPN and SVGIG (reference sequence). The V gene lost 5 bases and the J gene lost 4 bases, with 13 bases spanning the gap. The CDR3 length is 13 residues. The CDR3 protein is CAWVPGSADTQYF. For the CDR3, the DNA is TGTGCCTGGGTCCCGGGGAGCGCAGATACGCAGTATTTT.

Many counts were recorded for this clonotype. The chain employs TRBV29-1 and TRBJ2-7; D may match TRBD1 or TRBD2 (5 bases each). The CDR3 contains 14 residues. Germline V lookup: CDR1 SQVTM, CDR2 ANQGSEA. The V gene lost 6 bases and the J gene lost 0 bases, with 15 bases spanning the gap. The CDR3 sequence: CSVYSGPPSYEQYF. The CDR3 bases are TGCAGCGTCTACTCGGGGCCGCCCTCCTACGAGCAGTACTTC.

The V and J genes are TRBV20-1 and TRBJ2-7; 7 bases are a match to TRBD2. Germline V gives CDR1 DFQATT, CDR2 SNEGSKA (reference sequence). The length of the CDR3 is 15 residues. V was pared by 5 bases and J by 5 bases, with 15 bases of the junction left unmatched. The CDR3 loop reads CSALTPAGAVDEQYF. The DNA of the CDR3 is TGCAGTGCTCTGACCCCTGCGGGAGCGGTCGACGAGCAGTACTTC.

The chain is built from TRBV15 and TRBJ2-3; D might be TRBD1 (6 bases). V lost 2 bases, J lost 0 bases, and 9 bases lay in between. The CDR3 spans 15 residues. Per germline, CDR1 LNHNV and CDR2 YYDKDF (reference sequence). CDR3: CATSRPTGSTDTQYF. The DNA for the CDR3 is TGTGCCACCAGCAGACCCACAGGGAGCACAGATACGCAGTATTTT.

The V and J genes are TRBV6-5 and TRBJ1-2, with 8 positions matching TRBD1. V lost 2 bases to trimming and J lost 4 bases; unmatched junction nucleotides: 6. The CDR3 covers 15 residues. The germline gives CDR1 MNHEY, CDR2 SVGAGI. In DNA form, the CDR3 reads TGTGCCAGCAGTTACGGCGACAGGGGCGGCTATGGCTACACCTTC. Residues: CASSYGDRGGYGYTF.

J is TRBJ1-3 and V is TRBV6-1, with TRBD1 as a possible D gene (6 bases). Looked up from germline, CDR1 is MNHNS and CDR2 is SASEGT. The germline V and J ends were trimmed by 0 bases and 6 bases, with 12 bases remaining between them. The CDR3 is 15 residues long. CDR3 sequence: CASSEALGGSNTIYF. The CDR3 DNA is TGTGCCAGCAGTGAAGCGCTCGGGGGCTCAAACACCATATATTTT.

This clonotype was recorded a few times. A much bigger clone sits one base away, suggesting this may be a read error. The J gene is TRBJ1-1, the V gene TRBV20-1; D is unclear. This CDR3 contains 12 residues. Germline V gives CDR1 DFQATT, CDR2 SNEGSKA (reference sequence). The CDR3 DNA sequence: TGCAGCTCGGAACACCTGAACACTGAAGCTTTCTTT. It specifies CSSEHLNTEAFF.

This clonotype was recorded a few times. A much larger clone differs from this one at a single base, so this may be a read error. V gene TRBV12-3 or TRBV12-4 combines with J gene TRBJ1-5, with a possible D match to TRBD1 (6 bases). The CDR3 extends over 13 amino acids. CDR3 DNA sequence: TGTACCAGCAGCCCAGGGGTTTATCAGCCCCAGCATTTT. It codes for CTSSPGVYQPQHF.

The chain combines TRBV20-1 with TRBJ1-6; 10 nucleotides agree with TRBD1. The CDR3 covers 15 residues. From germline, CDR1 is DFQATT and CDR2 SNEGSKA (reference sequence). Germline trimming cut 5 bases from V and 2 bases from J; bases unmatched to any gene: 3. The CDR3 sequence is CSARTGGAYNSPLHF. CDR3 bases: TGCAGTGCTCGGACAGGGGGTGCCTATAATTCACCCCTCCACTTT.

The chain links TRBV9 to TRBJ1-6; D gene uncertain. Trimming cost V 0 bases and J 9 bases, with 13 bases left between them. The CDR3 extends over 15 amino acids. CDR1 and CDR2 (germline): SGDLS, YYNGEE. The CDR3 loop reads CASSVAPDASSPLHF. The CDR3 bases are TGTGCCAGCAGCGTAGCCCCGGATGCCTCTTCACCCCTCCACTTT.

With regard to this clonotype: With a much larger clone just one base away, this may be a read error. The V gene is TRBV5-8, the J gene TRBJ1-5; D ambiguous. The CDR3 length is 12 residues. Trimming removed 5 bases from V and 5 bases from J, with 8 bases in between. Germline V gene lookup returns CDR1 SGHTS and CDR2 YDEGEE. CDR3 nucleotides: TGTGCCAGCAGTGAGTGGTATCAGCCCCAGCATTTT. Amino acids: CASSEWYQPQHF.

This clonotype was seen at least ten times. The chain links TRBV10-3 to TRBJ2-3; D tentatively fits TRBD1 or TRBD2 (7 bases each). The CDR3 has 15 residues. Germline CDR1 and CDR2: ENHRY and SYGVKD. V lost 11 bases to trimming and J lost 3 bases, with 21 bases between them. Written as DNA, the CDR3 is TGTGCCTCGGGGGGCACAGGGGCAGCGACAGATACGCAGTATTTT. Protein sequence: CASGGTGAATDTQYF.

This chain connects TRBV20-1 to TRBJ1-2, with 7 bases that match TRBD1. Germline lookup yields CDR1 DFQATT and CDR2 SNEGSKA (reference sequence). The CDR3 extends over 8 amino acids. Trimming took 8 bases from V and 14 from J; bases not matched to a gene: 5. The CDR3 reads CSLPGQTF. For the CDR3, the DNA is TGCAGTCTGCCGGGACAGACCTTC.

This clonotype has ten or more counts. The chain employs TRBV5-4 and TRBJ2-1, with 11 bases that match TRBD2. The CDR3 has 15 residues. CDR1 SGHNT and CDR2 YYREEE come from the germline V gene (reference sequence). Losses at the gene ends were 4 bases for V and 5 bases for J; bases not matched to a gene: 5. The chain's CDR3 is CASSTIAGGNNEQFF. CDR3 nucleotides: TGTGCCAGCAGCACCATAGCGGGGGGGAACAATGAGCAGTTCTTC.

This clonotype was seen more than once but under ten times. The chain links TRBV27 to TRBJ1-1, with D perhaps TRBD1 (5 bases). This CDR3 has 14 amino acids. CDR1 and CDR2 (germline): MNHEY, SMNVEV (reference sequence). The V end lost 6 bases, the J end lost 2 bases, and 13 bases lay between the germline ends. The CDR3 region has the DNA TGTGCCAGCAGGCAAGGGGTTTTAAACACTGAAGCTTTCTTT. The encoded protein is CASRQGVLNTEAFF.

This clonotype was recorded only once. The chain has TRBV19 and TRBJ1-4; D not resolved. There are 14 residues in the CDR3. CDR1 is LNHDA, CDR2 SQIVND, per germline (reference sequence). V was shortened by 6 bases and J by 7 bases, with 15 bases between the two germline ends. CDR3 loop: CASSEQITSEKLFF. The CDR3 DNA reads TGTGCCAGTAGCGAACAGATAACCTCTGAAAAACTGTTTTTT.

A few counts support this clonotype. The chain is built from TRBV7-8 and TRBJ2-7; TRBD1 is a possible D gene (5 bases). V lost 5 bases to trimming and J lost 7 bases, with 15 bases between them. Germline CDR1 SGHVS, CDR2 FQNEAQ. The CDR3 covers 13 residues. CDR3 in DNA: TGTGCCAGCAGCCGCAGACAGAGTCGGGAGCAGTACTTC. This encodes CASSRRQSREQYF.

The chain employs TRBV12-3 or TRBV12-4 and TRBJ2-3; D remains unclear. Trimming removed 1 base at V and 4 bases at J, with 9 bases between. The CDR3 is made up of 14 amino acids. The CDR3: CASSLGNSPDTQYF. As DNA, the CDR3 is TGTGCCAGCAGTTTAGGTAACAGCCCAGATACGCAGTATTTT.

This clonotype was detected ten times or more. The rearrangement links TRBV7-9 to TRBJ1-5, with unresolved D. The germline V gene has CDR1 SEHNR and CDR2 FQNEAQ (reference sequence). The V end was cut by 1 base, the J end by 5 bases, with 3 bases between. The CDR3 consists of 12 residues. CDR3 region: CASSLEDQPQHF. CDR3 nucleotide sequence: TGTGCCAGCAGCTTAGAGGATCAGCCCCAGCATTTT.

This clonotype was picked up many times. The chain is built from TRBV28 and TRBJ2-7, with 7 bases fitting TRBD1. The germline V gene has CDR1 MDHEN and CDR2 SYDVKM. V trimming: 4 bases; J trimming: 0 bases; junction bases outside the gene matches: 6. This CDR3 has 15 residues. CDR3 amino acids: CASSSGQLSSYEQYF. Here the CDR3 DNA reads TGTGCCAGCAGTTCGGGACAGCTAAGCTCCTACGAGCAGTACTTC.

The chain is built from TRBV19 and TRBJ2-5; D might be TRBD1 or TRBD2, each matching 5 bases. This CDR3 has 13 residues. V was pared by 8 bases and J by 5 bases, with 15 bases between. Germline values: CDR1 LNHDA, CDR2 SQIVND (reference sequence). CDR3 region: CASGASRGETQYF. In nucleotides, the CDR3 is TGTGCCAGTGGGGCCTCCCGCGGGGAGACCCAGTACTTC.

This clonotype occurred many times. This sequence joins TRBV6-5 and TRBJ2-1; the D gene is possibly TRBD1 (6 bases). Germline-derived CDR1 and CDR2 are MNHEY and SVGAGI. The CDR3 is made up of 12 amino acids. V lost 7 bases and J 6 bases, leaving 10 bases between the germline ends. The CDR3 loop reads CASKTGPNEQFF. The CDR3 coding sequence is TGTGCCAGCAAGACAGGTCCCAATGAGCAGTTCTTC.

This clonotype came up many times. The chain recombines TRBV2 with TRBJ1-6; D gene uncertain. V gave up 4 bases and J gave up 8 bases, with 12 bases separating them. The CDR3 length is 14 residues. In germline, CDR1 is SNHLY, CDR2 FYNNEI. For the CDR3, the DNA is TGTGCCAGCAGTGGATCTCTATGGGATTCACCCCTCCACTTT. Encoded protein: CASSGSLWDSPLHF.

This clonotype has at least ten counts. The gene calls are TRBV20-1 and TRBJ2-1, with 9 bases fitting TRBD2. CDR3 length equals 15 residues. From germline, CDR1 is DFQATT and CDR2 SNEGSKA (reference sequence). V lost 3 bases and J lost 10; bases outside the gene matches: 13. DNA for the CDR3: TGCAGTGCTAGGGACGGGACTAGCCCTTTTGGGGAGCAGTTCTTC. As protein: CSARDGTSPFGEQFF.

This clonotype came up a few times. The chain links TRBV4-1 to TRBJ1-5; 8 bases map to TRBD1. The CDR3 has 15 residues. Germline V CDR1 and CDR2: MGHRA, YSYEKL. The V and J ends lost 0 bases and 6 bases, in that order; junction bases with no gene match: 4. The CDR3 nucleotides are TGCGCCAGCAGCCAAGAATCCGGGACAGGTCAGCCCCAGCATTTT. Amino acid sequence: CASSQESGTGQPQHF.